This T cell receptor (beta chain) was captured by sequencing in a study of shared clonotypes between healthy human individuals. At the level of the study: CD4 naive cells filled three plates per donor, CD4 memory three, CD8 naive two and CD8 memory one.

Concerning this clone: The target antigen is unknown.

Germline V gene data show CDR1 as MDHEN and CDR2 as SYDVKM. This CDR3 contains 14 residues. V lost 6 bases to trimming and J lost 1 base; unmatched junction nucleotides: 4. Study-wide results and caveats: The researchers took only blood, and tissue repertoires probably look different.

It was into CD45RA+ naive and CD45RA-negative memory subsets that the CD4+ cells were split. Every subset's genomic DNA went evenly onto several immunoSEQ plates. TCRdb keeps only in-frame clones here, not all; method: immunoSEQ multiplex PCR. Found here are a few million clones, around 90% of them singletons; the top ten hold 0.37%. The source of this sequence is a man between 18 and 29 years old in good health. Some clones in this sample may be carry-over from other donors' samples. The genes are TRBV28 and TRBJ1-1; TRBD1 matches at 8 bases. What was sequenced was naive CD4+ T cells from PBMCs. The subset is: CD45RA+ positively selected. CDR3 amino acids: CASRYRGSNTEAFF. DNA for the CDR3: TGTGCCAGCAGATACAGGGGGTCGAACACTGAAGCTTTCTTT.